This T cell receptor beta chain was sequenced in a study of regulatory T cells in long-lasting Graves disease (dated by TCRdb to the early 2020s). Describing the broader study: Patients with newly diagnosed Graves' disease had been on antithyroid drugs for under 3 months. Patients with persistent Graves' disease were compared with patients with newly diagnosed Graves' disease using TCR sequencing and RNA sequencing of peripheral blood. The study took place in China and was registered as a clinical trial. A total of around 35 samples underwent TCR sequencing: some 13 from persistent and roughly 20 from newly diagnosed Graves' disease patients.

What the work shows at the level of the full study, not this receptor alone: More public clonotypes were shared among persistent patients (under 3,000) than among newly diagnosed patients (966). As a limitation, the authors acknowledged that the small sample size may reduce accuracy. Because the primary lesion, thyroid tissue, could not be accessed, the study looked at peripheral blood alone. Sequencing and analysis were restricted to the TCR beta chain. Persistent disease showed preferential use of TRBV28, TRBJ1-2 and TRBJ2-5, whereas newly diagnosed disease favored TRBV20-1 and TRBJ2-1. Lower TCR Shannon entropy and fewer highly expanded clones were observed in persistent Graves' disease patients than in newly diagnosed patients, which suggested clonal expansion.

This clonotype has more than one count but fewer than ten. The antigen it binds to is not known. There are no base qualities to consult, and no much larger clone falls within one base. What the time point label conveys for this sample: newly diagnosed GD, antithyroid drugs for less than 3 months. For both TCR sequencing and RNA sequencing, RNA was extracted from PBMCs in TRIzol. The diagnosis of Graves' disease followed American Thyroid Association guidelines. Recruitment of patients was carried out at an endocrinology department in Xi'an, China. Each patient gave 7.5 to 10 milliliters of peripheral blood, collected in an EDTA anticoagulant tube. PBMCs were isolated by Ficoll Paque Plus density gradient separation without further T cell sorting. An Agilent 2100 Bioanalyzer and agarose gel were used to check RNA quality, while a NanoDrop 2000 measured RNA concentration. Germline trimming amounts to 2 bases on V and 8 bases on J, with 12 as the count of junction bases outside the gene matches. Sequences SEHNR (CDR1) and FQNEAQ (CDR2) are obtained from the germline V gene (reference sequence). The CDR3 numbers 17 residues from cysteine through phenylalanine. The DNA shown is the 51-base CDR3, in frame from base 1.

Library method: multiplex PCR. The listed sequencing device is Illumina HiSeq 4000. iRepertoire HTBI primers and Arm-PCR amplification of CDR3 regions were used to construct TCR beta libraries. PCR products were gel purified before sequencing. As for the original processing: Gene usage analysis of CDR3 amino acid clonotypes relied on the 60 or so TRBV and fewer than 15 TRBJ segments identified across samples. COPE and FqMerger were used to merge the filtered high-quality paired reads into contigs. BLAST was used to align contigs to IMGT TRBV, TRBD and TRBJ reference genes, and CDR3 was defined according to IMGT. Any clonotype with a frequency above 0.1% was classified as a highly expanded clone. Repertoire diversity was measured by Shannon entropy, and V-J evenness by the Gini coefficient. Clonotypes shared by more than one individual were considered public. TCRdb ran its own pipeline on the public reads, namely fastp trimming at Q25 and MiXCR clone calling, and kept in-frame beta chains. Every CDR3 protein is listed once, alongside the most common genes and DNA of its rows. TCRdb, rather than the study authors, made the V and J calls. This sample is represented by about 460,000 distinct CDR3 sequences; 14% of them were singletons. Roughly 15% of the sample is in the top ten clones.

The same data also went into a second study, on T cells in Graves' hyperthyroidism and ophthalmopathy. As that second study puts it: A patient counted as having stable Graves' hyperthyroidism if no progression to ophthalmopathy occurred over 18 months of follow-up. Hyperthyroidism patients were newly diagnosed, had a disease duration of under 2 months, and were aged 18 to 65 years. The study excluded patients with uncontrolled infections, other autoimmune diseases, pregnancy or lactation. Clinical symptoms, serum thyroxine and TRAb, thyroid ultrasound, and orbital computed tomography formed the basis for the diagnoses. The first round of RT-PCR for the TCR CDR3 was performed with the HTBI primer set and the Qiagen OneStep RT-PCR kit. Most expanded thyroid clonotypes (frequency above 0.001) were also detected in blood, a finding suggesting that blood repertoires may reflect thyroid immune responses. Ophthalmopathy was separated from stable hyperthyroidism by a 13 V-J signature model, with approximately 85% sensitivity and 81% to 82% specificity obtained in cross-validation and 80%/75% obtained in testing. In validation, the model predicted progression to ophthalmopathy with approximately 70% sensitivity and 72% to 85% specificity, a median of around six months before onset. TCR V-J signatures able to tell the groups apart were searched for in a discovery cohort of some 100 patients, of whom under 45 had Graves' ophthalmopathy and 55 to 60 had stable Graves' hyperthyroidism. An independent validation cohort of fewer than 20 hyperthyroidism patients and about 15 patients who later progressed to ophthalmopathy tested prospective prediction of ophthalmopathy. The 90 or so discovery patients were randomly split 7:3 into training and test sets. In addition, the study compared T-cell repertoires in thyroid tissue and in blood from several Graves' hyperthyroidism patients. Following sampling, methimazole starting at 30 mg daily was given to hyperthyroidism patients, and high-dose intravenous methylprednisolone was given to ophthalmopathy patients. A second multiplex PCR round built the libraries, followed by size selection and purification. The libraries were sequenced on an Illumina HiSeq2000 using paired-end 100 bp reads. Raw data were processed with SOAPnuke, discarding reads with adapters, uncalled bases, mean Phred below 15, or no exact constant-primer or identifier match. High-quality paired reads were merged using COPE v1.2.5, and each unique nucleotide sequence was defined as a clonotype. MiTCR v1.1 was used to align the clonotypes against IMGT TRBV, TRBD and TRBJ reference segments. The analysis included only V-J combinations with a frequency above 0.0001, which together covered about 99% of the repertoires. The TCS score was defined as F50 (clonal expansion) divided by E x V (chaos), with BLOSUM62-based TCRdist calculated between CDR3 peptides within each V-J. Welch's t-statistics and random forest reduced around 550 V-J features to roughly 13, which were used in a naive Bayes classifier (R e1071). No statistical method was used to fix the sample size in advance, and group allocation was not hidden from the investigators. The paper reports TCR Vbeta CDR3 sequencing of over 130 peripheral blood samples: around 45 ophthalmopathy, under 85 hyperthyroidism and approximately 17 progressor patients.

The sample was peripheral blood mononuclear cells (PBMCs), taken at new diagnosis, from a patient treated with antithyroid drugs. This receptor was obtained from a woman in her forties or fifties with Graves disease. Donor details come from another sample of the same person, matched by shared clones. This chain is built from TRBV7-9 and TRBJ2-1; 10 nucleotides in the junction match TRBD2. The CDR3 protein sequence reads: CASSLTSRPSGSYEQFF. The sequenced DNA is TGTGCCAGCAGCTTAACCTCCCGGCCTAGCGGGAGTTATGAGCAGTTCTTC. Here the CDR3 is joined to the reference TRBV7-9 and TRBJ2-1 genes, and the full variable domain is: DTGVSQNPRHKITKRGQNVTFRCDPISEHNRLYWYRQTLGQGPEFLTYFQNEAQLEKSRLLSDRFSAERPKGSFSTLEIQRTEQGDSAMYLCASSLTSRPSGSYEQFFGPGTRLTVL.